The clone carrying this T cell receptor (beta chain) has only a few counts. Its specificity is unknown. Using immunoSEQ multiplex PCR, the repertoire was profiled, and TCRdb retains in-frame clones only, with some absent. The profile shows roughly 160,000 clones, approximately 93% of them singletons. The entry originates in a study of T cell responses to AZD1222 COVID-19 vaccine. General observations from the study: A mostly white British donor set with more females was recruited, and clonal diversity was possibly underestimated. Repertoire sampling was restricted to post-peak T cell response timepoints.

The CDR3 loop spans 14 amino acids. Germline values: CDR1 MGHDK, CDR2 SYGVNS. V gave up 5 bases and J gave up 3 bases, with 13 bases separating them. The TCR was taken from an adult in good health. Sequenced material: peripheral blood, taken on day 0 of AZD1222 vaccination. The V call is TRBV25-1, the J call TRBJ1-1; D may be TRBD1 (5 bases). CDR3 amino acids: CASSPRDGHTEAFF. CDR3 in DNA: TGTGCCAGCAGTCCAAGGGACGGACACACTGAAGCTTTCTTT.